The table lists the clone carrying this TCR beta chain with a few counts. The CDR3 is 16 amino acids. V dropped 4 bases and J dropped 2; count of bases not matched to a gene: 5. In germline, CDR1 is MNHEY, CDR2 SMNVEV (reference sequence). These data belong to a study of T-cell reconstitution after alpha-beta-depleted transplantation in children. It was with unique molecular identifiers that the TCRbeta library was prepared. Each CDR3 protein gets one entry after TCRdb re-called the PCR reads with MiXCR. Here the sample spans 600,000 to 700,000 distinct CDR3 sequences, roughly 17% being singletons. The sample here was PBMCs from the stem cell graft donor, taken from the stem cell graft. The clonotype originates from a human donor who donated a stem cell graft to a child with acute myeloid leukemia. The chain employs TRBV27 and TRBJ2-3, with 11 bases identical to TRBD2. Here the CDR3 reads CASSSLAGGYTDTQYF. The CDR3 DNA is TGTGCCAGCAGTTCGCTAGCGGGGGGATACACAGATACGCAGTATTTT.